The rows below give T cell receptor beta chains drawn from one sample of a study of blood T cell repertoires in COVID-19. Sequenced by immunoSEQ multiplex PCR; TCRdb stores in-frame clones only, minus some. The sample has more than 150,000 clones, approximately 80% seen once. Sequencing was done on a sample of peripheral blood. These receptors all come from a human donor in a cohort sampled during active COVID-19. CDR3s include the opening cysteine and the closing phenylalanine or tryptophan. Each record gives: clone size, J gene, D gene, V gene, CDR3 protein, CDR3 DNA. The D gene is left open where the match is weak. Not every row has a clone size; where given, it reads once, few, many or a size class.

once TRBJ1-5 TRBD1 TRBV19 CASSSGDRGVYQPQHF TGTGCCAGTAGTAGCGGAGACAGGGGAGTTTATCAGCCCCAGCATTTT
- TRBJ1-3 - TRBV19 CASSISSSGNTIYF TGTGCCAGTAGTATTTCGAGCTCTGGAAACACCATATATTTT
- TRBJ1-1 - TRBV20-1 CSAGRVTEAFF TGCAGTGCCGGCCGGGTCACTGAAGCTTTCTTT
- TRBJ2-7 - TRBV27 CASSLDRTAGLKYF TGTGCCAGCAGTTTAGACCGAACAGCTGGTTTAAAGTACTTC
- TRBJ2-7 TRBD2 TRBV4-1 CASSPRTGGAYEQYF TGCGCCAGCAGCCCCAGAACGGGGGGGGCCTACGAGCAGTACTTC
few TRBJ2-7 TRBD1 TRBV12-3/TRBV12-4 CASTWTGSYEQYF TGTGCCAGCACCTGGACAGGGTCCTACGAGCAGTACTTC
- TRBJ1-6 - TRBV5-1 CASSLGGGPSSYNSPLHF TGCGCCAGCAGCTTAGGTGGGGGCCCCAGCTCCTATAATTCACCCCTCCACTTT
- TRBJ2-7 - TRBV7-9 CASSLGTGVTYEQYF TGTGCCAGCAGCTTAGGTACGGGGGTAACCTACGAGCAGTACTTC
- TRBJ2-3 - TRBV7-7 CASSISLSDTQYF TGTGCTAGCAGTATCTCTCTCTCAGATACGCAGTATTTT
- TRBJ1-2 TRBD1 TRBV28 CASSWGQLDYTF TGTGCCAGCAGTTGGGGACAGTTGGACTACACCTTC
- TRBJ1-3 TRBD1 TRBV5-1 CASRGQGSGNTIYF TGCGCCAGTCGGGGACAGGGAAGTGGAAACACCATATATTTT
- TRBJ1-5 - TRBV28 CASVGQGINQPQHF TGTGCCAGCGTTGGTCAGGGAATCAATCAGCCCCAGCATTTT
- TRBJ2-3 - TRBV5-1 CASSLAVPDTQYF TGCGCCAGCAGCTTGGCGGTCCCAGATACGCAGTATTTT
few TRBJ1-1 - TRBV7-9 CASSLTSRGTEAFF TGTGCCAGCAGCTTAACTTCCCGAGGCACTGAAGCTTTCTTT
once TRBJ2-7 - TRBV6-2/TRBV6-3 CASSSSSYEQYF TGTGCCAGCAGTTCCAGCTCCTACGAGCAGTACTTC
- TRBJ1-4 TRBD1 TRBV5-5 CASSLPGQGIRKLFF TGTGCCAGCAGCTTGCCAGGACAGGGAATCCGAAAACTGTTTTTT
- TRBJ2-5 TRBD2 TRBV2 CASSSSSGGRETQYF TGTGCCAGCAGCAGTAGTAGCGGGGGCAGGGAGACCCAGTACTTC
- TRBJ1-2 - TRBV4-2 CASSPETVHYGYTF TGTGCCAGCAGCCCGGAGACAGTCCACTATGGCTACACCTTC
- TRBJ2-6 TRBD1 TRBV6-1 CASSGGQGQKEANVLTF TGTGCCAGCAGTGGGGGACAGGGCCAAAAAGAGGCCAACGTCCTGACTTTC
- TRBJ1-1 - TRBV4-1 CASSQDPGEGTEAFF TGCGCCAGCAGCCAAGATCCGGGCGAGGGCACTGAAGCTTTCTTT
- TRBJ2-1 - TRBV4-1 CASSQEGLGNEQFF TGCGCCAGCAGCCAAGAGGGCCTCGGCAATGAGCAGTTCTTC
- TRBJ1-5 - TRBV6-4 CASSVEPQGCNQPQHF TGTGCCAGCAGTGTCGAGCCACAGGGTTGCAATCAGCCCCAGCATTTT
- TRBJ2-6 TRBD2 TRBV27 CASSSFGTSGWGANVLTF TGTGCCAGCAGTTCGTTCGGGACTAGCGGATGGGGGGCCAACGTCCTGACTTTC
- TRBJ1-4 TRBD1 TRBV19 CASSPLGQGNEKLFF TGTGCCAGTAGTCCTCTCGGACAGGGGAATGAAAAACTGTTTTTT
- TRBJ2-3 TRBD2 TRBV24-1 CATSDSGLAGGPPPDTQYF TGTGCCACCAGTGACTCGGGACTAGCGGGGGGGCCTCCCCCAGATACGCAGTATTTT
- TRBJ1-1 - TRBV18 CASSSRQIRPRNSEAFF TGTGCCAGCTCCTCCCGACAGATTCGGCCACGAAACTCTGAAGCTTTCTTT